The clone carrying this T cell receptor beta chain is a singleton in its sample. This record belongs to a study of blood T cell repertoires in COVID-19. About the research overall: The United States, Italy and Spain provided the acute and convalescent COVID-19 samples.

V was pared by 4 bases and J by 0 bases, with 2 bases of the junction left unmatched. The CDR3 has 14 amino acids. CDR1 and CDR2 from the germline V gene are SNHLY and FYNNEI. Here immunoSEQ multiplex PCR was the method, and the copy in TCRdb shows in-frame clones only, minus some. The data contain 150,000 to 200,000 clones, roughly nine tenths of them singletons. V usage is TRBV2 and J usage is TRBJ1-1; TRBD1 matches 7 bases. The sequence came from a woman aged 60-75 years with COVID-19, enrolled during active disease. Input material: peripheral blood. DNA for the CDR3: TGTGCCAGCAGTGTGACAGGGCTGAACACTGAAGCTTTCTTT. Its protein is CASSVTGLNTEAFF.